This TCR beta chain appears in the sequencing data of a study of yellow fever vaccine responses in identical twins. MiXCR, run by TCRdb on the RT-PCR reads, gives a single entry per CDR3 protein. This sample has 7,500 to 10,000 distinct CDR3 sequences; 65% to 85% occur once, and the top ten carry roughly 2%. As for this clonotype: Its antigen is not known.

CDR1 MNHEY and CDR2 SMNVEV come from the germline V gene (reference sequence). Trimming removed 3 bases from V and 3 bases from J, with 11 bases in between. The length of the CDR3 is 15 residues. Broader study findings: Twins' T cell vaccine responses reportedly looked partly convergent, partly personalized.

The sequence was collected from a young woman who received the yellow fever vaccine. The sample was T cells from blood (PBMCs), unsorted or a sorted subset (not recorded which), taken before or after yellow fever vaccination (not recorded which). The chain carries TRBV27 and TRBJ1-4; D is undetermined. This chain's CDR3 is CASSFRWASNEKLFF. DNA for the CDR3: TGTGCCAGCAGTTTTAGGTGGGCGTCTAATGAAAAACTGTTTTTT.